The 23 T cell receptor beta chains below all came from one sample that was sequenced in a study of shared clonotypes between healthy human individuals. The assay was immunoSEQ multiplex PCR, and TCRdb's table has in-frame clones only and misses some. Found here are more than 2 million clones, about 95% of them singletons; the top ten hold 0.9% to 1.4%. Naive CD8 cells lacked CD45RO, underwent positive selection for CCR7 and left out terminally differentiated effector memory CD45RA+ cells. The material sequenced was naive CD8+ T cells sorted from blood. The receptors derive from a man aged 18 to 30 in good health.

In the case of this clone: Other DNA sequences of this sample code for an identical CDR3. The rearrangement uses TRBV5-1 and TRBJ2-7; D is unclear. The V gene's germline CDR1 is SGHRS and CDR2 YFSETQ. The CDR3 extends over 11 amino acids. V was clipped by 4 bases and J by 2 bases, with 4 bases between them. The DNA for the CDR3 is TGCGCCAGCAGCCTCGCCTACGAGCAGTACTTC. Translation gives CASSLAYEQYF.

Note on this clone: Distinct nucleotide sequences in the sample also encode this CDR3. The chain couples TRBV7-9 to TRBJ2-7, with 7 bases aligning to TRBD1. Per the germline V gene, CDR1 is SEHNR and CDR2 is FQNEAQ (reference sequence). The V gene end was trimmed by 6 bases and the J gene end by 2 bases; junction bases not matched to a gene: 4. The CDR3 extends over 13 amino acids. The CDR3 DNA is TGTGCCAGCAGTACGGGACAGACCTACGAGCAGTACTTC. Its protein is CASSTGQTYEQYF.

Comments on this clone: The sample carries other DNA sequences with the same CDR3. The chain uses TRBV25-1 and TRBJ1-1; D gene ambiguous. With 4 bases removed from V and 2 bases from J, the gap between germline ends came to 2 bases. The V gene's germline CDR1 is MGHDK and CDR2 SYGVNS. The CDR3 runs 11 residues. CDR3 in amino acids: CASSVNTEAFF. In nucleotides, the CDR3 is TGTGCCAGCAGTGTTAACACTGAAGCTTTCTTT.

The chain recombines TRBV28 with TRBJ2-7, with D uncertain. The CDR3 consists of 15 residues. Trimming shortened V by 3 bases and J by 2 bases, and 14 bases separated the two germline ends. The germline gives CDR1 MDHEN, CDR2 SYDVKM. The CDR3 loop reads CASSFRPGGTYEQYF. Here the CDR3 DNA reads TGTGCCAGCAGTTTTAGGCCAGGCGGCACCTACGAGCAGTACTTC.

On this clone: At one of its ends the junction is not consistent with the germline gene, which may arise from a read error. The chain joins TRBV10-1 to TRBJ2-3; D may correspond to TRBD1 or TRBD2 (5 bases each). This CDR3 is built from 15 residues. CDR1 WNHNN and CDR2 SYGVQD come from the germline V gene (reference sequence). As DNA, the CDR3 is TGCGCCAGCAGCGAGAGGGGTTCTAGCAAAGATACGCAGTATTTT. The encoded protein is CASSERGSSKDTQYF.

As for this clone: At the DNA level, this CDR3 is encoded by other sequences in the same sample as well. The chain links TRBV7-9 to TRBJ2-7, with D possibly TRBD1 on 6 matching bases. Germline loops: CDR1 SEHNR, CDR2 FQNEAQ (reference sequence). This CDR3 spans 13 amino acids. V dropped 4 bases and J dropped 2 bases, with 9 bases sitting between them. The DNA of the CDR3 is TGTGCCAGCAGCTCGGACAGTACCTACGAGCAGTACTTC. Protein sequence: CASSSDSTYEQYF.

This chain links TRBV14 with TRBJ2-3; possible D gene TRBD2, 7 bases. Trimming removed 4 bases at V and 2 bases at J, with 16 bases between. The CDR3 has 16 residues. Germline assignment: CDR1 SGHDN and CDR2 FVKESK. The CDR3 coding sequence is TGTGCCAGCAGCCCCTTCGGGGGGCTAGTCACAGATACGCAGTATTTT. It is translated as CASSPFGGLVTDTQYF. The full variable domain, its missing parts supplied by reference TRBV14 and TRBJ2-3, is EAGVTQFPSHSVIEKGQTVTLRCDPISGHDNLYWYRRVMGKEIKFLLHFVKESKQDESGMPNNRFLAERTGGTYSTLKVQPAELEDSGVYFCASSPFGGLVTDTQYFGPGTRLTVL.

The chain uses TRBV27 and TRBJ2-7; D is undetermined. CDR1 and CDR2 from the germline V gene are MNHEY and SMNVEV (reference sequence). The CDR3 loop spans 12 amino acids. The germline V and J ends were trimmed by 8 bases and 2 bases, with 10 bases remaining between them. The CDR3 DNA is TGTGCCAGCGGGGTATTAACCTACGAGCAGTACTTC. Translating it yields CASGVLTYEQYF.

This chain's CDR3 is CASSLDFWGLTNTEAFF. The CDR3 coding sequence is TGTGCCAGCAGCTTAGATTTTTGGGGGCTTACGAACACTGAAGCTTTCTTT. The chain links TRBV11-2 to TRBJ1-1; D perhaps matches TRBD1 (6 bases). Germline V gene sequence: CDR1 SGHAT, CDR2 FQNNGV. This CDR3 contains 17 residues. V lost 0 bases and J 1 base, leaving 15 bases between the germline ends.

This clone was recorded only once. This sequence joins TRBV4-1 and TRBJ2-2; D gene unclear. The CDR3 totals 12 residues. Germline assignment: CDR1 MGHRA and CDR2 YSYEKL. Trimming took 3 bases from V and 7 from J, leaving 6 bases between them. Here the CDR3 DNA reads TGCGCCAGCAGCCAGGAAGGCGGGGAGCTGTTTTTT. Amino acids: CASSQEGGELFF.

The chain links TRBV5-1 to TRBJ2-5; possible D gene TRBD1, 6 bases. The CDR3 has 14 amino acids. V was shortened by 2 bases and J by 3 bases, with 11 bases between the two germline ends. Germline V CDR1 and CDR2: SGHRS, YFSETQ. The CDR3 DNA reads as TGCGCCAGCAGCTTATATTACAGGGAAGAGACCCAGTACTTC. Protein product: CASSLYYREETQYF.

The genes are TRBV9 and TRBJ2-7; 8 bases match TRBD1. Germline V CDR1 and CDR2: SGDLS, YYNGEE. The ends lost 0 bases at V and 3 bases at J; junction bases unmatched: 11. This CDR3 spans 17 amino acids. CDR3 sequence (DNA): TGTGCCAGCAGCGTAGCCCCGGGACAGGAAGAGGACTACGAGCAGTACTTC. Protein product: CASSVAPGQEEDYEQYF.

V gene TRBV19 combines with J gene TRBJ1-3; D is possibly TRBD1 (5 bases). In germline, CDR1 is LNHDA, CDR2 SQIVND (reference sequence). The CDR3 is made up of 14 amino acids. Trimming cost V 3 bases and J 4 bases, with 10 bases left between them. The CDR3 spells CASSMADIGNTIYF. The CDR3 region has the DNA TGTGCCAGTAGTATGGCGGACATAGGAAACACCATATATTTT.

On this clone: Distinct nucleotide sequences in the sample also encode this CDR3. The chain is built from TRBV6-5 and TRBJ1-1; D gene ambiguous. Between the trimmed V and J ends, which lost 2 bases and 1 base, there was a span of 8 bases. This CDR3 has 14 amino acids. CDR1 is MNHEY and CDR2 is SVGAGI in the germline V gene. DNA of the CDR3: TGTGCCAGCAGTTACCGGGAAGGGAACACTGAAGCTTTCTTT. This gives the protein CASSYREGNTEAFF.

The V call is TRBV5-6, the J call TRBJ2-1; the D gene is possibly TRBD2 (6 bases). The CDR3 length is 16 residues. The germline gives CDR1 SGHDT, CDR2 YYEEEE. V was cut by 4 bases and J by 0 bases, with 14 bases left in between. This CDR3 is CASSTGLSSSYNEQFF. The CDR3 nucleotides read TGTGCCAGCAGCACGGGACTCTCTAGCTCCTACAATGAGCAGTTCTTC.

The CDR3 DNA sequence: TGTGCCAGCAGTGCAAGACTCGAGACCGGAATCAATGAGCAGTTCTTC. Protein sequence: CASSARLETGINEQFF. The chain uses TRBV27 and TRBJ2-1; D is uncertain. The germline V gene has CDR1 MNHEY and CDR2 SMNVEV (reference sequence). The CDR3 runs 16 residues. The ends were cut back, 5 bases at V and 6 bases at J, with 20 bases in the middle.

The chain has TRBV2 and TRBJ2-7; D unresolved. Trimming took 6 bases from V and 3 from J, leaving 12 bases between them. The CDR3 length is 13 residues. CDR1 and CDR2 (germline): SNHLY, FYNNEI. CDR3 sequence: CASSPMGNYEQYF. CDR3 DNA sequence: TGTGCCAGCAGCCCCATGGGGAACTACGAGCAGTACTTC.

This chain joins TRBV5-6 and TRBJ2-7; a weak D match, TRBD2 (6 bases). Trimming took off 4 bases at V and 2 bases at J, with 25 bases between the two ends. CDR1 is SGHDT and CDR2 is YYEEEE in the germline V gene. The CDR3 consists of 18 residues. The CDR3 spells CASSQNPRYLAETYEQYF. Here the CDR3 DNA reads TGTGCCAGCAGCCAGAATCCCAGATATTTAGCGGAGACCTACGAGCAGTACTTC.

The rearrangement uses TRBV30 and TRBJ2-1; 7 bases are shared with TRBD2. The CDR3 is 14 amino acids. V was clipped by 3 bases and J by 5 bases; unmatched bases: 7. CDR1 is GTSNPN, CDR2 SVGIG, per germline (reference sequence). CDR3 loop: CAWRSREDNNEQFF. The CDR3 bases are TGTGCCTGGAGGTCCCGGGAGGATAACAATGAGCAGTTCTTC.

This CDR3 is CASSLWGANTEAFF. For the CDR3, the DNA is TGTGCCAGCAGCTTATGGGGGGCGAACACTGAAGCTTTCTTT. The chain uses TRBV11-2 and TRBJ1-1, with a weak D call TRBD1 (6 bases). The V gene's germline CDR1 is SGHAT and CDR2 FQNNGV. Trimming took off 2 bases at V and 1 base at J, with 8 bases between the two ends. There are 14 residues in the CDR3.

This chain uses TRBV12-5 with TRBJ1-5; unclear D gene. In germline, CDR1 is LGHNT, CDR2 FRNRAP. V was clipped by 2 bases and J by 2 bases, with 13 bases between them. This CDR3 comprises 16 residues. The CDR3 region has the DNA TGTGCTAGTGGTTTGTATTTGGGGTCTGGCAATCAGCCCCAGCATTTT. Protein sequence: CASGLYLGSGNQPQHF. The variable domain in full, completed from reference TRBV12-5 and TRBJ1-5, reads DARVTQTPRHKVTEMGQEVTMRCQPILGHNTVFWYRQTMMQGLELLAYFRNRAPLDDSGMPKDRFSAEMPDATLATLKIQPSEPRDSAVYFCASGLYLGSGNQPQHFGDGTRLSIL.

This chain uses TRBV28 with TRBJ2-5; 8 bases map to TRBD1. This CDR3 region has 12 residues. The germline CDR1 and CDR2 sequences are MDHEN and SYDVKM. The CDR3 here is CAVGTGQETQYF. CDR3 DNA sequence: TGTGCAGTCGGGACAGGTCAAGAGACCCAGTACTTC.

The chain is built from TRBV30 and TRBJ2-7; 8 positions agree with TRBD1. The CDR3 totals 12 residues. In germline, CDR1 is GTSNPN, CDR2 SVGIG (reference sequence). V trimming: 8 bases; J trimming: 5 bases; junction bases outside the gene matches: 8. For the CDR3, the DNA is TGTGCCGGCAGGGGGCGGAGGGACGAGCAGTACTTC. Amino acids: CAGRGRRDEQYF.